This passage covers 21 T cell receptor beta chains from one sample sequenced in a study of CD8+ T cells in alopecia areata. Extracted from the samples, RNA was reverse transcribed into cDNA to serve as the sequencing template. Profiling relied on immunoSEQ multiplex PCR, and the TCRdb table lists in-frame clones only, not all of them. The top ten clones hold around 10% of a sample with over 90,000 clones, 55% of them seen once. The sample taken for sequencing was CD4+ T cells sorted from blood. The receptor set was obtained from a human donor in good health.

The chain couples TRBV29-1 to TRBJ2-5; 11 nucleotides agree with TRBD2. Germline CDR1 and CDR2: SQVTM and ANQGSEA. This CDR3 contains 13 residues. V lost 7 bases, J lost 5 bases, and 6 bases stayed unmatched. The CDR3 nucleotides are TGCAGCGGGGTAGCGGGGGGGCCGGAGACCCAGTACTTC. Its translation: CSGVAGGPETQYF.

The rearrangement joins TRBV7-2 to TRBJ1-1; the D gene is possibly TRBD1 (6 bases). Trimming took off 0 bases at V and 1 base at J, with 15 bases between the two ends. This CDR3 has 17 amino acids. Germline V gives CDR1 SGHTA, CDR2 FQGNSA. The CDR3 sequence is CASSLALTGPPNTEAFF. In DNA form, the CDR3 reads TGTGCCAGCAGCTTAGCCCTCACAGGGCCCCCGAACACTGAAGCTTTCTTT. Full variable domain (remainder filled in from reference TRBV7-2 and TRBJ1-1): GAGVSQSPSNKVTEKGKDVELRCDPISGHTALYWYRQSLGQGLEFLIYFQGNSAPDKSGLPSDRFSAERTGGSVSTLTIQRTQQEDSAVYLCASSLALTGPPNTEAFFGQGTRLTVV.

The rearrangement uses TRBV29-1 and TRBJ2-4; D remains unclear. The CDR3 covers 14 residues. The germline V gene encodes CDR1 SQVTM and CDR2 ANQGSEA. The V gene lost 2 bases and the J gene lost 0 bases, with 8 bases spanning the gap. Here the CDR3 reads CSVERLLAKNIQYF. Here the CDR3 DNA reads TGCAGCGTTGAACGACTGCTAGCCAAAAACATTCAGTACTTC.

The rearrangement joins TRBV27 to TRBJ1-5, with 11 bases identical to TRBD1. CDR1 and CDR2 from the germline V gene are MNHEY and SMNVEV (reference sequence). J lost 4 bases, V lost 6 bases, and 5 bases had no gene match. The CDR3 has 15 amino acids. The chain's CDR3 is CASRSGQGANQPQHF. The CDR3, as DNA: TGTGCCAGCAGATCCGGACAGGGGGCTAATCAGCCCCAGCATTTT.

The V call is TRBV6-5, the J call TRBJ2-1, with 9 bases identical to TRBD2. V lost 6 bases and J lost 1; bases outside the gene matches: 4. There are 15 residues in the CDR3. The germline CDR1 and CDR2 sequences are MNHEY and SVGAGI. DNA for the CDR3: TGTGCCAGCAGGGCTAGCGGGGCTTCCTACAATGAGCAGTTCTTC. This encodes CASRASGASYNEQFF.

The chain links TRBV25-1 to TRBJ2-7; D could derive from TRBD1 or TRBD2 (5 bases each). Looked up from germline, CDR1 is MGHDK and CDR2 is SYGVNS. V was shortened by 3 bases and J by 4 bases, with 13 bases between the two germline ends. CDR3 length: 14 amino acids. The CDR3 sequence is CASSDSGGPYEQYF. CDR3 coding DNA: TGTGCCAGCAGTGACAGTGGGGGACCTTACGAGCAGTACTTC.

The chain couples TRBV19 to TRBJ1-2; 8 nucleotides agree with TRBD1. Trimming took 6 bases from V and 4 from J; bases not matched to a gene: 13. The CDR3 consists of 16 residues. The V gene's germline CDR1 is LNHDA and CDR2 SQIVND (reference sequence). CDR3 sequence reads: CASSPTDRVRTYGYTF. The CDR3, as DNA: TGTGCCAGTAGCCCTACGGACAGGGTTAGAACCTATGGCTACACCTTC.

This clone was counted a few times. The CDR3 sequence: CAWDPGLASREQFF. As DNA, the CDR3 is TGTGCCTGGGACCCGGGACTAGCGTCGCGGGAGCAGTTCTTC. The chain is built from TRBV30 and TRBJ2-1; TRBD2 aligns across 10 bases. V was pared by 5 bases and J by 10 bases, with 11 bases of the junction left unmatched. This CDR3 is built from 14 residues. Germline V lookup: CDR1 GTSNPN, CDR2 SVGIG (reference sequence).

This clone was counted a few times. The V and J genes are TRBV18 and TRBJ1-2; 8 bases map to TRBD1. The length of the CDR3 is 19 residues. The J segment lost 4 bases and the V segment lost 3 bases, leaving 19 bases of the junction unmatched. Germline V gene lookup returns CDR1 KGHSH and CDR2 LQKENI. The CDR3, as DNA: TGTGCCAGCTCACCCCCCGCCGCGCTCAGGACAGGGCGTTTCTATGGCTACACCTTC. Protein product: CASSPPAALRTGRFYGYTF.

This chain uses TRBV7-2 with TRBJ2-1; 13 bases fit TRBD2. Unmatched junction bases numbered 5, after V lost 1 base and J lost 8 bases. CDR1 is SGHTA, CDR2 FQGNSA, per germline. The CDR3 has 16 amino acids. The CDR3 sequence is CASSLGAGLAGHEQFF. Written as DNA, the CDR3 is TGTGCCAGCAGCTTAGGTGCGGGACTAGCGGGGCATGAGCAGTTCTTC.

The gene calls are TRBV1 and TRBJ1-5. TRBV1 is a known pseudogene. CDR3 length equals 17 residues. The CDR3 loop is CTSSQDERGEGNQPQHF. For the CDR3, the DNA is TGCACCAGCAGCCAAGATGAGAGGGGCGAGGGCAATCAGCCCCAGCATTTT.

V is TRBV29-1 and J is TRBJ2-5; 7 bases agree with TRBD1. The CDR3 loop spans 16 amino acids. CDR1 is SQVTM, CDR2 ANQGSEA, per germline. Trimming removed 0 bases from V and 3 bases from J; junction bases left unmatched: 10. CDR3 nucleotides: TGCAGCGTTGAAGATCGAGGGGGCGAGAGAAAAGAGACCCAGTACTTC. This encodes CSVEDRGGERKETQYF.

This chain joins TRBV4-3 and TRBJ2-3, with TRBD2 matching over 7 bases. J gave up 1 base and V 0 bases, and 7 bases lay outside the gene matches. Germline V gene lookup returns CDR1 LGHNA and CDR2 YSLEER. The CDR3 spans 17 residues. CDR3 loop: CASSQDRSAGGTDTQYF. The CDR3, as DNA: TGCGCCAGCAGCCAAGATCGATCGGCGGGGGGCACAGATACGCAGTATTTT.

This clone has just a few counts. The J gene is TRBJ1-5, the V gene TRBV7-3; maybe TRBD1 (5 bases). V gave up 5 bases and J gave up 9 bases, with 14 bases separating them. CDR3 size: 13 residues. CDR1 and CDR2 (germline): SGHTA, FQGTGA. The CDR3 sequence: CASSTGGGGPQHF. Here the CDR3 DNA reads TGTGCCAGCAGCACGGGAGGCGGGGGGCCCCAGCATTTT.

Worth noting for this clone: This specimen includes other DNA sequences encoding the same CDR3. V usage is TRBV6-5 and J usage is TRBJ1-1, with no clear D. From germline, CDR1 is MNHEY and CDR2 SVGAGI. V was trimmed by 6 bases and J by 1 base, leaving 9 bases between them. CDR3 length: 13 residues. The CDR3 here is CASSLRGNTEAFF. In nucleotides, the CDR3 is TGTGCCAGCAGCCTCCGGGGGAACACTGAAGCTTTCTTT.

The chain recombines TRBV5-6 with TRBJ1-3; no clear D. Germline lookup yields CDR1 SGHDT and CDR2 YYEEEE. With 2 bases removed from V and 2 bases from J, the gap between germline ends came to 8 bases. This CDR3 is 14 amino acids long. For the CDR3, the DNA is TGTGCCAGCAGCTTTGGGGTGGCTGGAAACACCATATATTTT. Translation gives CASSFGVAGNTIYF. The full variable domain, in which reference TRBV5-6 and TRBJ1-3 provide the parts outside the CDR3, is DAGVTQSPTHLIKTRGQQVTLRCSPKSGHDTVSWYQQALGQGPQFIFQYYEEEERQRGNFPDRFSGHQFPNYSSELNVNALLLGDSALYLCASSFGVAGNTIYFGEGSWLTVV.

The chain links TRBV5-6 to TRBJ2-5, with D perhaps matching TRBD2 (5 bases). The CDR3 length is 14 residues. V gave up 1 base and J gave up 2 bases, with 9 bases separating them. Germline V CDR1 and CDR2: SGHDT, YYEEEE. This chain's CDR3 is CASSLFAGQETQYF. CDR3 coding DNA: TGTGCCAGCAGCTTGTTCGCGGGTCAAGAGACCCAGTACTTC.

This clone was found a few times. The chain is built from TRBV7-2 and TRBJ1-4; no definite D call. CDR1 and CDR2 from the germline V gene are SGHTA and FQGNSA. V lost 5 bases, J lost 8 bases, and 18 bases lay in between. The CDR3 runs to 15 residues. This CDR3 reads CASSTTFGMEEKLFF. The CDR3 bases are TGTGCCAGCAGCACGACATTTGGGATGGAGGAAAAACTGTTTTTT. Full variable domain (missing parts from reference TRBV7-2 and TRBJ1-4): GAGVSQSPSNKVTEKGKDVELRCDPISGHTALYWYRQSLGQGLEFLIYFQGNSAPDKSGLPSDRFSAERTGGSVSTLTIQRTQQEDSAVYLCASSTTFGMEEKLFFGSGTQLSVL.

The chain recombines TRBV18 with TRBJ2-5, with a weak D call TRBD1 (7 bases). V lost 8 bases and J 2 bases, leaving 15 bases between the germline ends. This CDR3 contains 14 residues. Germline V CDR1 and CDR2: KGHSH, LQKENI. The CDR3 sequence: CASAGQLGQETQYF. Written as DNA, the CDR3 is TGTGCCAGCGCGGGACAGTTGGGACAAGAGACCCAGTACTTC.

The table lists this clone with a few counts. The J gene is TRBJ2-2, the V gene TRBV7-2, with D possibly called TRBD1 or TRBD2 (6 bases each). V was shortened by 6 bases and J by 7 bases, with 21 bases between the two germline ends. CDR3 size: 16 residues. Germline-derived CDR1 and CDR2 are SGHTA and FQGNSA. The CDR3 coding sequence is TGTGCCAGCAGTCCGGGACAAGCGGGTGTTGTCGGGGAGCTGTTTTTT. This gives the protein CASSPGQAGVVGELFF.

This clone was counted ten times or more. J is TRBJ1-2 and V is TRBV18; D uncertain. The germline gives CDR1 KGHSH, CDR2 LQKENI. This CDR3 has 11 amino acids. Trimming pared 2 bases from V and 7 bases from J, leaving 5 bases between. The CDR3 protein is CASSPGTGYTF. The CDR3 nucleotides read TGTGCCAGCTCACCAGGCACTGGCTACACCTTC. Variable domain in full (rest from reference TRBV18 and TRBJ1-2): NAGVMQNPRHLVRRRGQEARLRCSPMKGHSHVYWYRQLPEEGLKFMVYLQKENIIDESGMPKERFSAEFPKEGPSILRIQQVVRGDSAAYFCASSPGTGYTFGSGTRLTVV.